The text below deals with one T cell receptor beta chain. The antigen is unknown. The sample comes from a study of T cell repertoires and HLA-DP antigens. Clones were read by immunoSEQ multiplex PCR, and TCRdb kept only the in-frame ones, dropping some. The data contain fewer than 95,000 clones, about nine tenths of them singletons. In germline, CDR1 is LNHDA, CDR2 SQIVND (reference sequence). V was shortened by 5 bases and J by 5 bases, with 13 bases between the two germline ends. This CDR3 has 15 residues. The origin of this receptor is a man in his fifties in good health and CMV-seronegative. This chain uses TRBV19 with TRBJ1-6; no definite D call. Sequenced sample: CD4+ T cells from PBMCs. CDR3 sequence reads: CASSVGRGDNSPLHF. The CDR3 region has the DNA TGTGCCAGTAGTGTCGGACGAGGTGATAATTCACCCCTCCACTTT.